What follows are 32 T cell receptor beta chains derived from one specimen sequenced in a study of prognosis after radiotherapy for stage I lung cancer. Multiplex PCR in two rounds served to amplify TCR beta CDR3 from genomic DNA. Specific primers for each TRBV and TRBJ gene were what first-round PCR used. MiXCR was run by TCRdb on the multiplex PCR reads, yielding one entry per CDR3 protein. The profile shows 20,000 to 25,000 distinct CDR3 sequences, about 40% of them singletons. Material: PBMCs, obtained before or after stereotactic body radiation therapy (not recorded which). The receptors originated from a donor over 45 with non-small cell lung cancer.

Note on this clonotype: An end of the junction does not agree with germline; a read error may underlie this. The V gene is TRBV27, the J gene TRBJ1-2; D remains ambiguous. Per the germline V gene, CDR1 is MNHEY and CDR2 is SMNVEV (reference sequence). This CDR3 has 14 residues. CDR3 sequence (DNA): TGTGACAGCAGTTTATCGCAAAAGGACCACGGCTACACCTTC. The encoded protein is CDSSLSQKDHGYTF.

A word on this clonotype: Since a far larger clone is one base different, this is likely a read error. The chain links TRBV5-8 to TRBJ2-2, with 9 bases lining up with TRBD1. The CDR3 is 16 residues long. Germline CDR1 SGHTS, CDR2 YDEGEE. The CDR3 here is CASSPRDRANTGELLF. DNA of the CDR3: TGTGCCAGCAGCCCCAGGGACAGGGCAAACACCGGGGAGCTGCTTTTT.

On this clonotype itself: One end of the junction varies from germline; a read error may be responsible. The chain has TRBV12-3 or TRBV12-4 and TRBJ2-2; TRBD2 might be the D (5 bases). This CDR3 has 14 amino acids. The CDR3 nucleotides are TGTGCCAGCAGTTCTACCGGGAACACCGGTGAGCTGTTTTTT. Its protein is CASSSTGNTGELFF.

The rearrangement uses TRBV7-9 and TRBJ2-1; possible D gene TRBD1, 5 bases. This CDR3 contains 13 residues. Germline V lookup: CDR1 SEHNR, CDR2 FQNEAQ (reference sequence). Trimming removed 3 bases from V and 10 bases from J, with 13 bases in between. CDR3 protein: CASSLTALGEQFF. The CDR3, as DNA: TGTGCCAGCAGCTTGACAGCCCTGGGCGAGCAGTTCTTC.

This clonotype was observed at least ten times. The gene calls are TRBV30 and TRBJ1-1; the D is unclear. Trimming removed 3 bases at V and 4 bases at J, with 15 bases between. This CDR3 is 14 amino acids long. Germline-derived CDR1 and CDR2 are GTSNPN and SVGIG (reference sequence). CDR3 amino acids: CAWRKDLWVTEAFF. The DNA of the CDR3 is TGTGCCTGGAGGAAGGATCTGTGGGTCACTGAAGCTTTCTTT.

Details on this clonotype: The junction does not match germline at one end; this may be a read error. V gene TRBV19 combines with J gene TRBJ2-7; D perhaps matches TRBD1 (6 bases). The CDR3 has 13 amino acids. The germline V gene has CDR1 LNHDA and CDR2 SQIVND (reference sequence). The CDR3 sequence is CASSPGTYYQHYF. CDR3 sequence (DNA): TGTGCCAGTAGTCCCGGGACATACTACCAGCATTACTTC.

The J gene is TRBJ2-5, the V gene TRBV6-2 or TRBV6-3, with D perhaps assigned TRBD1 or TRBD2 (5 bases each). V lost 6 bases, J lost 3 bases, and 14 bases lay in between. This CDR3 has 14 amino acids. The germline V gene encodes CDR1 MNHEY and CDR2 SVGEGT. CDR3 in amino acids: CASSSGQGKETQYF. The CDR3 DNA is TGTGCCAGCAGCTCGGGGCAGGGAAAAGAGACCCAGTACTTC.

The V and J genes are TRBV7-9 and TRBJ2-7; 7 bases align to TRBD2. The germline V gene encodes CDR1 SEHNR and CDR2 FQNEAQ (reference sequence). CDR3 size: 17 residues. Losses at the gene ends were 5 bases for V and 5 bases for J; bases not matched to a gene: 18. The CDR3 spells CASSPESRTSVRDEQYF. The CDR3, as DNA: TGTGCCAGCAGCCCTGAGAGTCGGACTAGTGTGAGAGACGAGCAGTACTTC.

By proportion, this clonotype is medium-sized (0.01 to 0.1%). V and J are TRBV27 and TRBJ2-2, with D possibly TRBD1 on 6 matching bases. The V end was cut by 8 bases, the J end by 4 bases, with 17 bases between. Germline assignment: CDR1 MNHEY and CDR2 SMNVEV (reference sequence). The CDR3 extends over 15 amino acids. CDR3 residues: CASQEQGLGTGELFF. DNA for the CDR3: TGTGCCAGCCAAGAACAGGGTCTGGGCACCGGGGAGCTGTTTTTT.

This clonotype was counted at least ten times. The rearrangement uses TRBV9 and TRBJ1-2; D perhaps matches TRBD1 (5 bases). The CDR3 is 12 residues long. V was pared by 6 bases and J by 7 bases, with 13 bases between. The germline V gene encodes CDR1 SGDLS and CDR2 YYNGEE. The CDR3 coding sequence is TGTGCCAGCACCGACGGGGGAAGTGGCTACACCTTC. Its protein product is CASTDGGSGYTF.

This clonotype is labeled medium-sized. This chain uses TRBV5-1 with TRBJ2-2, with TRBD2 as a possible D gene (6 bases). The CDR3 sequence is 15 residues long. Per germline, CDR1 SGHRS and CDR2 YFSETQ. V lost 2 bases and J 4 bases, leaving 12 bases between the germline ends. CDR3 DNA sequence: TGCGCCAGCAGCTTAGGGACTCATTTCACCGGGGAGCTGTTTTTT. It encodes CASSLGTHFTGELFF.

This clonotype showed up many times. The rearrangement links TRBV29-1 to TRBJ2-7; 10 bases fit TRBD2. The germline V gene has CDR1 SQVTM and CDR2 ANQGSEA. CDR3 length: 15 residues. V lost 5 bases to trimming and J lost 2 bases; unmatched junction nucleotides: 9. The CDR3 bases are TGCAGCGTTTGGGCTAGCGGGAGTAGAGCCTACGAGCAGTACTTC. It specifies CSVWASGSRAYEQYF.

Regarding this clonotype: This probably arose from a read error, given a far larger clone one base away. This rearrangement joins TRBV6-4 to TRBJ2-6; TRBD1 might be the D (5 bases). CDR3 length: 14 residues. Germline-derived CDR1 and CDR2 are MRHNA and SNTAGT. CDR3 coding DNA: TGTGCCAGCAGTTTGTACTCTGGGGCCAACTTCCTGACTTTC. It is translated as CASSLYSGANFLTF.

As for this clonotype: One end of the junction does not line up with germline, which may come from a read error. CDR3 coding DNA: TGTGCCACGTTAGGGGAAAAGAGCACATATACGCATTATTTT. It codes for CATLGEKSTYTHYF. J is TRBJ2-3 and V is TRBV2, with D maybe TRBD1 (5 bases). The CDR3 is 14 residues long. Germline assignment: CDR1 SNHLY and CDR2 FYNNEI.

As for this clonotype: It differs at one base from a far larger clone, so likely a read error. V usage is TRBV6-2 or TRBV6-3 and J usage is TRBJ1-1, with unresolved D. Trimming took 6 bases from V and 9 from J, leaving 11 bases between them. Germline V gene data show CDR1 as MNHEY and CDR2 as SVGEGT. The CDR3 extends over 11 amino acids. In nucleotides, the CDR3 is TGTGCCAGCAGCCCGGAGTCTAAAGCTTTCTTT. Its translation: CASSPESKAFF.

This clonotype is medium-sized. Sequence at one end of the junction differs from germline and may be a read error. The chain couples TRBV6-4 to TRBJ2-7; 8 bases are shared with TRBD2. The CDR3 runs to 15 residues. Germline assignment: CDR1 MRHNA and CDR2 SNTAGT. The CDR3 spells CASSYSGGGTGEQYF. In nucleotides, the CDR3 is TGTGCCAGCAGTTACTCGGGAGGGGGGACCGGCGAGCAGTACTTC.

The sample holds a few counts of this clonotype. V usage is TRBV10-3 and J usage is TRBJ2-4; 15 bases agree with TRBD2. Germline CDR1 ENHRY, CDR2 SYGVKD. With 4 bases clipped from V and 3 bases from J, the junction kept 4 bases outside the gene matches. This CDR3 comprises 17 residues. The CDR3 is CAISGTSGRASKNIQYF. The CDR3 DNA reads TGTGCCATCAGTGGGACTAGCGGGAGGGCCAGCAAAAACATTCAGTACTTC.

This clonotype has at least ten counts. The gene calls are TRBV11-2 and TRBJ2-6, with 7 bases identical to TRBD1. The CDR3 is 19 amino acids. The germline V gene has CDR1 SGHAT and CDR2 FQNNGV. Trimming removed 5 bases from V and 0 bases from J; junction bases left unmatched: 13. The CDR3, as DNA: TGTGCCAGCAGCAAAAGGGACAGTTTTAAATTCTCTGGGGCCAACGTCCTGACTTTC. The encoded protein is CASSKRDSFKFSGANVLTF.

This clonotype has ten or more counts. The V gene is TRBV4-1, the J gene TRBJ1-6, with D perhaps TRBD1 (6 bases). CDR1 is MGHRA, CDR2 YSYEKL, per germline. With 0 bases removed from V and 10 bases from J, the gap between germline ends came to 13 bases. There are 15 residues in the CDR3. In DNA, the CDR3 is TGCGCCAGCAGCCAAGATTACGGGGGCGAATCACCCCTCCACTTT. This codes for CASSQDYGGESPLHF.

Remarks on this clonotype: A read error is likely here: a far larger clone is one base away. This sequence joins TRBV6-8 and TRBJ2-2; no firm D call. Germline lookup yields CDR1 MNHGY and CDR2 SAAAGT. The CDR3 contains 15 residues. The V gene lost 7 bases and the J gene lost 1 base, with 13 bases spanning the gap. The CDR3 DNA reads TGTGCCAGCACAACAAACGGGTTGAACACCGGGGAGCTGTTTTTT. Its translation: CASTTNGLNTGELFF.

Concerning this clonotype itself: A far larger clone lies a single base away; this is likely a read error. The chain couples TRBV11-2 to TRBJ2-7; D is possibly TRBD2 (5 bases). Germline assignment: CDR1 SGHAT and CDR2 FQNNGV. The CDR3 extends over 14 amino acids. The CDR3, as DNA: TGTTCCAGCAGCTTAGGTGGTAGCGCCTACGAGCAGTACTTC. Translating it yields CSSSLGGSAYEQYF.

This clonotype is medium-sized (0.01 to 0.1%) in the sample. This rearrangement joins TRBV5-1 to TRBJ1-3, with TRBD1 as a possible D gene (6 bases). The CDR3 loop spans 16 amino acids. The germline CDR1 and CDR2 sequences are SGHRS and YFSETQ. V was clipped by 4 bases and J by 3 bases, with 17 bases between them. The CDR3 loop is CASSPAGGRYGNTIYF. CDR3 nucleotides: TGCGCCAGCAGCCCAGCGGGGGGGCGTTATGGAAACACCATATATTTT.

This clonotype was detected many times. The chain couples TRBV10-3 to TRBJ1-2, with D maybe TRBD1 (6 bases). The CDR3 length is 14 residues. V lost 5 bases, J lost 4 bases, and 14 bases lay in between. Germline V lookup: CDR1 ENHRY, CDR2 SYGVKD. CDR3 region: CAISSPTGVYGYTF. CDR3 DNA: TGTGCCATCAGTTCCCCGACAGGAGTCTATGGCTACACCTTC.

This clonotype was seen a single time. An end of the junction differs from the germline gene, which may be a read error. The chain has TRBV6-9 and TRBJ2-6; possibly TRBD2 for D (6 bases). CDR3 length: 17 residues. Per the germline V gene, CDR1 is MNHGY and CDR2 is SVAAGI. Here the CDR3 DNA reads TGTGCCAGCAGTTCTCCCCCGGGGGATCCTGGGGCCAACGTACTGACTTTC. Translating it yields CASSSPPGDPGANVLTF.

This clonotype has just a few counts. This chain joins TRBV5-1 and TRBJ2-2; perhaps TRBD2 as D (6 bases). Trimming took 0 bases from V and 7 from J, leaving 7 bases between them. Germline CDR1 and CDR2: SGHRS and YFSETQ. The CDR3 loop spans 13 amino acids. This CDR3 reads CASSLGLGGELFF. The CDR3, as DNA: TGCGCCAGCAGCTTGGGACTAGGCGGGGAGCTGTTTTTT.

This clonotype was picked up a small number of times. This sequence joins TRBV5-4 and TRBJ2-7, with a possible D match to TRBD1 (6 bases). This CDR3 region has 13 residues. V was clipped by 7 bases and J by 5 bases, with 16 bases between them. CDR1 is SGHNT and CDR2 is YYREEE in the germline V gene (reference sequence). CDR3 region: CASSGQVFNEQYF. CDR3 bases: TGTGCCAGCTCGGGACAAGTCTTCAACGAGCAGTACTTC.

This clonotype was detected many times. The CDR3 reads CASTDQRAGSTYEQYF. The CDR3 nucleotides read TGTGCCAGCACCGACCAGAGGGCGGGTTCGACCTACGAGCAGTACTTC. The rearrangement uses TRBV7-8 and TRBJ2-7; D might be TRBD2 (5 bases). CDR1 is SGHVS and CDR2 is FQNEAQ in the germline V gene. This CDR3 comprises 16 residues. The V end was cut by 7 bases, the J end by 2 bases, with 21 bases between. The full variable domain, with the rest looked up from reference TRBV7-8 and TRBJ2-7, is GAGVSQSPRYKVAKRGQDVALRCDPISGHVSLFWYQQALGQGPEFLTYFQNEAQLDKSGLPSDRFFAERPEGSVSTLKIQRTQQEDSAVYLCASTDQRAGSTYEQYFGPGTRLTVT.

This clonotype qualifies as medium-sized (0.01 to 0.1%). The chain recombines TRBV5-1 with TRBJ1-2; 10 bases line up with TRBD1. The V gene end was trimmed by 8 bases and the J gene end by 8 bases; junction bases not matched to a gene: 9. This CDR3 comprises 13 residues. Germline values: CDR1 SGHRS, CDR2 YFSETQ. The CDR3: CARTGTGVDGYTF. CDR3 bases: TGCGCCAGGACCGGGACAGGGGTAGACGGCTACACCTTC.

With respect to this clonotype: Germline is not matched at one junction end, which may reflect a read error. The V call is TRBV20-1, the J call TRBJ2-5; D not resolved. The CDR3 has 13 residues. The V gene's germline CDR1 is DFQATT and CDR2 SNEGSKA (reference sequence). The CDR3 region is CSSRSPSPETHYF. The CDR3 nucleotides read TGCAGTTCTAGAAGTCCTAGTCCCGAGACCCATTACTTC.

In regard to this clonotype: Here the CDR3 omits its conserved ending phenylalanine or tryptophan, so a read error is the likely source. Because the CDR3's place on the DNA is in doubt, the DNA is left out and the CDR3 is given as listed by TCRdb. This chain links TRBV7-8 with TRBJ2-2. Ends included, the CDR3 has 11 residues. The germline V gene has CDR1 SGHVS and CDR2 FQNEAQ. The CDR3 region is CASSLDGSVFL.

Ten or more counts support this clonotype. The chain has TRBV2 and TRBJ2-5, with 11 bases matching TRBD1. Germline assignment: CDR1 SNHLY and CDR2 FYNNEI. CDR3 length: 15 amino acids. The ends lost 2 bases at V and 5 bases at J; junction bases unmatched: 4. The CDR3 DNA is TGTGCCAGCAGTGAACAGGGACAGGGGGGCGAGACCCAGTACTTC. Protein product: CASSEQGQGGETQYF.

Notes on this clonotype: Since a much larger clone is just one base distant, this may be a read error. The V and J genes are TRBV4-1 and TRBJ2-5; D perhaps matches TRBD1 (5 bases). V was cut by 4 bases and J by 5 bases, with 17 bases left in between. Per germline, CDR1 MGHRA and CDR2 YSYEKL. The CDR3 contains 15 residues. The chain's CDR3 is CASSLGSMQGETQYF. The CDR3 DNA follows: TGCGCCAGCAGCCTCGGATCGATGCAGGGCGAGACCCAGTACTTC.